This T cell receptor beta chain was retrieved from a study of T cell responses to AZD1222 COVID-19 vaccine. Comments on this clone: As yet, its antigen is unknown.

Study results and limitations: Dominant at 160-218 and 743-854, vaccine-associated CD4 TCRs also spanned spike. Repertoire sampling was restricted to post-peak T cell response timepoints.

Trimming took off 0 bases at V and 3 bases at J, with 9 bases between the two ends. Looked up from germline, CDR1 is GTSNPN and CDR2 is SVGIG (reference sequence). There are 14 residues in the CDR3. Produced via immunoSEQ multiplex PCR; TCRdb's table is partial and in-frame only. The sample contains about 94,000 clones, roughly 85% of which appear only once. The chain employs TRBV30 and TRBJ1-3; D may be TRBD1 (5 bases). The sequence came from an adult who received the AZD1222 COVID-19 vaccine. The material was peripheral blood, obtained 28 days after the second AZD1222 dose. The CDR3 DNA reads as TGTGCCTGGAGTGTACGGACAATTGGAAACACCATATATTTT. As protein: CAWSVRTIGNTIYF.